This T cell receptor beta chain was retrieved from a study of T cells after yellow fever vaccination. Trimming removed 11 bases at V and 0 bases at J, with 29 bases between. The CDR3 has 19 amino acids. Germline V gives CDR1 MRHNA, CDR2 SNTAGT. Synthesis of TCR cDNA relied on 5'RACE template switching, which attached a universal primer site and UMIs. TCRdb processed the 5' RACE reads anew with MiXCR; each CDR3 protein has one entry. Counted here are roughly 110,000 distinct CDR3 sequences, 8.4% occurring once; the ten biggest clones make up around 25%. The TCR originated in a man aged 25-45 years who received the YFV17D yellow fever vaccine. The starting material was CD8+ T cells sorted from PBMCs, obtained 45 days after the yellow fever booster vaccination. The V call is TRBV6-4, the J call TRBJ2-1; D is unresolved. Here the CDR3 DNA reads TGTGCCTTCACTTTCGAGGACCTTCCAGGCTCCTACTCCTACAATGAGCAGTTCTTC. Amino acids: CAFTFEDLPGSYSYNEQFF.